The 21 T cell receptor beta chains given below trace back to one sample, sequenced in a study of cytomegalovirus exposure and HLA in healthy donors. Some clones are missing from TCRdb's copy, which holds only in-frame ones; the method was immunoSEQ multiplex PCR. The sample yields 250,000 to 300,000 clones, around 91% seen once. Sequences were obtained from PBMCs. The receptors derive from a young woman in good health and CMV-seronegative.

This chain links TRBV7-7 with TRBJ2-2; perhaps TRBD1 as D (6 bases). CDR1 and CDR2 (germline): SSHAT, FNYEAQ (reference sequence). Trimming shortened V by 2 bases and J by 6 bases, and 7 bases separated the two germline ends. The CDR3 loop spans 13 amino acids. The CDR3: CASSLSGAGELFF. In DNA, the CDR3 is TGTGCCAGCAGCTTATCAGGGGCCGGGGAGCTGTTTTTT.

V usage is TRBV6-1 and J usage is TRBJ2-7, with TRBD1 matching 7 bases. V shed 2 bases, J shed 5 bases, and the junction held 6 bases outside the gene matches. Germline V gene lookup returns CDR1 MNHNS and CDR2 SASEGT. CDR3 size: 14 residues. CDR3 sequence: CASSERPGGHEQYF. CDR3 DNA: TGTGCCAGCAGTGAACGGCCAGGGGGACACGAGCAGTACTTC.

The chain uses TRBV6-5 and TRBJ1-2; D gene unclear. The germline V gene has CDR1 MNHEY and CDR2 SVGAGI. CDR3 size: 13 residues. V lost 4 bases and J 2 bases, leaving 8 bases between the germline ends. The CDR3 protein is CASSSGPNYGYTF. CDR3 DNA sequence: TGTGCCAGCAGTTCGGGTCCCAACTATGGCTACACCTTC.

V is TRBV18 and J is TRBJ1-6; no clear D gene. Germline assignment: CDR1 KGHSH and CDR2 LQKENI. The CDR3 length is 16 residues. The V end lost 0 bases, the J end lost 0 bases, and 6 bases lay between the germline ends. The CDR3 reads CASSPPVSSYNSPLHF. As DNA, the CDR3 is TGTGCCAGCTCACCACCCGTGAGCTCCTATAATTCACCCCTCCACTTT. Looking up the rest from reference TRBV18 and TRBJ1-6 gives the full variable domain: NAGVMQNPRHLVRRRGQEARLRCSPMKGHSHVYWYRQLPEEGLKFMVYLQKENIIDESGMPKERFSAEFPKEGPSILRIQQVVRGDSAAYFCASSPPVSSYNSPLHFGNGTRLTVT.

The chain carries TRBV4-1 and TRBJ2-7, with 8 bases lining up with TRBD1. The CDR3 runs 15 residues. Trimming removed 4 bases from V and 2 bases from J; junction bases left unmatched: 7. Germline V CDR1 and CDR2: MGHRA, YSYEKL. DNA for the CDR3: TGCGCCAGCAGCCCGCGACAGGGGAAGGCCTACGAGCAGTACTTC. Translation: CASSPRQGKAYEQYF.

For the CDR3, the DNA is TGTGCCAGTAGTATAGATTTGGAAGGGAGGGTTATGAACACTGAAGCTTTCTTT. This codes for CASSIDLEGRVMNTEAFF. The J gene is TRBJ1-1, the V gene TRBV19; no firm D call. The CDR3 length is 18 residues. CDR1 is LNHDA and CDR2 is SQIVND in the germline V gene (reference sequence). Trimming left V 0 bases short and J 0 bases short, with 17 bases between.

V and J are TRBV6-5 and TRBJ2-7, with a possible D match to TRBD1 (6 bases). Trimming cost V 3 bases and J 5 bases, with 11 bases left between them. The germline gives CDR1 MNHEY, CDR2 SVGAGI. The CDR3 consists of 13 residues. The CDR3 DNA reads as TGTGCCAGCAGTTATAACAGGGTGGACGAGCAGTACTTC. Protein: CASSYNRVDEQYF.

The V and J genes are TRBV4-1 and TRBJ1-4; 9 positions agree with TRBD1. The CDR3 has 19 residues. V was clipped by 4 bases and J by 7 bases; unmatched bases: 19. CDR1 is MGHRA and CDR2 is YSYEKL in the germline V gene. This chain's CDR3 is CASSRVYKSAGTGIEKLFF. The DNA of the CDR3 is TGCGCCAGCAGCCGGGTTTACAAATCCGCCGGGACAGGGATTGAAAAACTGTTTTTT.

The chain is built from TRBV7-2 and TRBJ1-4; 7 positions match TRBD1. The ends lost 4 bases at V and 4 bases at J; junction bases unmatched: 9. The germline V gene encodes CDR1 SGHTA and CDR2 FQGNSA. The CDR3 has 16 amino acids. CDR3: CASSYGSGQLNEKLFF. CDR3 DNA: TGTGCCAGCAGCTACGGATCGGGACAGCTTAATGAAAAACTGTTTTTT.

CDR3 region: CASTRDSSNTEAFF. The CDR3 DNA reads as TGCGCCAGCACCAGGGACAGCTCGAACACTGAAGCTTTCTTT. V is TRBV5-1 and J is TRBJ1-1; 7 bases are a match to TRBD1. CDR3 length: 14 residues. CDR1 is SGHRS and CDR2 is YFSETQ in the germline V gene. Trimming at V came to 6 bases and at J to 1 base, leaving 6 bases not matched to a gene.

The chain is built from TRBV29-1 and TRBJ1-4, with 7 bases matching TRBD1. The CDR3 has 13 amino acids. CDR1 and CDR2 (germline): SQVTM, ANQGSEA. V dropped 4 bases and J dropped 8; count of bases not matched to a gene: 7. CDR3 loop: CSVVDRRVEKLFF. The CDR3 DNA is TGCAGCGTTGTGGACAGGCGGGTAGAAAAACTGTTTTTT.

V usage is TRBV5-4 and J usage is TRBJ2-1; TRBD2 aligns across 14 bases. V trimming: 3 bases; J trimming: 6 bases; junction bases outside the gene matches: 5. CDR3 length: 16 amino acids. CDR1 SGHNT and CDR2 YYREEE come from the germline V gene (reference sequence). CDR3 protein: CASSWGLAGALNEQFF. CDR3 DNA: TGTGCCAGCAGCTGGGGACTAGCGGGGGCCCTCAATGAGCAGTTCTTC. Complete variable domain (other parts from reference TRBV5-4 and TRBJ2-1): ETGVTQSPTHLIKTRGQQVTLRCSSQSGHNTVSWYQQALGQGPQFIFQYYREEENGRGNFPPRFSGLQFPNYSSELNVNALELDDSALYLCASSWGLAGALNEQFFGPGTRLTVL.

The CDR3 region is CASSSPGQGQETQYF. DNA for the CDR3: TGTGCCAGCAGTTCCCCGGGACAGGGACAAGAGACCCAGTACTTC. This chain connects TRBV27 to TRBJ2-5; TRBD1 matches at 9 bases. This CDR3 comprises 15 residues. Germline V lookup: CDR1 MNHEY, CDR2 SMNVEV (reference sequence). The ends lost 4 bases at V and 2 bases at J; junction bases unmatched: 5.

The chain joins TRBV19 to TRBJ1-2, with 7 nucleotides matching TRBD1. The germline gives CDR1 LNHDA, CDR2 SQIVND (reference sequence). The V and J ends lost 2 bases and 4 bases, in that order; junction bases with no gene match: 7. This CDR3 has 15 amino acids. The CDR3 DNA follows: TGTGCCAGTAGTATACAACACCGGGACAGCTATGGCTACACCTTC. As protein: CASSIQHRDSYGYTF.

The CDR3 reads CASSYPRTGQETQYF. Here the CDR3 DNA reads TGTGCCAGCAGTTACCCGAGGACAGGCCAAGAGACCCAGTACTTC. The chain has TRBV6-6 and TRBJ2-5, with 7 nucleotides matching TRBD1. Germline CDR1 and CDR2: MNHNY and SVGAGI (reference sequence). With V trimmed by 2 bases and J by 1 base, 4 bases remained unmatched. This CDR3 is 15 amino acids long.

The chain employs TRBV5-1 and TRBJ2-5, with a possible D match to TRBD1 (5 bases). Germline V gene lookup returns CDR1 SGHRS and CDR2 YFSETQ. V was trimmed by 1 base and J by 5 bases, leaving 15 bases between them. CDR3 length equals 15 residues. The CDR3 DNA reads TGCGCCAGCAGCTTGCTCCCTGACAGTCGGGAGACCCAGTACTTC. Protein sequence: CASSLLPDSRETQYF.

The rearrangement joins TRBV28 to TRBJ1-6; 8 nucleotides line up with TRBD1. CDR3 length: 13 residues. Unmatched junction bases numbered 3, after V lost 8 bases and J lost 6 bases. The V gene's germline CDR1 is MDHEN and CDR2 SYDVKM. The CDR3: CASWGQANSPLHF. The CDR3 DNA follows: TGTGCCAGCTGGGGACAGGCTAATTCACCCCTCCACTTT.

This clone was counted a few times. The V call is TRBV6-1, the J call TRBJ2-5; TRBD1 might be the D (6 bases). The CDR3 contains 14 residues. Trimming took 6 bases from V and 2 from J, leaving 13 bases between them. Germline lookup yields CDR1 MNHNS and CDR2 SASEGT. The CDR3 sequence is CASSAPGQQETQYF. In nucleotides, the CDR3 is TGTGCCAGCAGCGCCCCCGGACAGCAAGAGACCCAGTACTTC.

The V and J genes are TRBV6-8 and TRBJ2-7; D may be TRBD1 (6 bases). Between the trimmed V and J ends, which lost 2 bases and 3 bases, there was a span of 17 bases. Looked up from germline, CDR1 is MNHGY and CDR2 is SAAAGT. CDR3 length: 16 residues. Here the CDR3 DNA reads TGTGCCAGCAGTTACCCCCCCTTGCAGGGGTACTACGAGCAGTACGTC. The encoded protein is CASSYPPLQGYYEQYV.

This sequence joins TRBV5-1 and TRBJ2-7; weak D call: TRBD1 (6 bases). The CDR3 is made up of 15 amino acids. The germline CDR1 and CDR2 sequences are SGHRS and YFSETQ. V shed 5 bases and J shed 5 bases, with 20 bases lying between them. CDR3 sequence: CASRNQPGTINEQYF. CDR3 sequence (DNA): TGCGCCAGCAGGAATCAACCCGGGACAATAAACGAGCAGTACTTC.

The chain recombines TRBV7-9 with TRBJ1-2; perhaps TRBD1 as D (5 bases). Trimming removed 5 bases from V and 4 bases from J, with 11 bases in between. Germline V gene lookup returns CDR1 SEHNR and CDR2 FQNEAQ (reference sequence). There are 13 residues in the CDR3. This chain's CDR3 is CASSHDSIYGYTF. The CDR3 bases are TGTGCCAGCAGCCACGACAGCATCTATGGCTACACCTTC.